This T cell receptor (beta chain) appears in the sequencing data of a study of technical replicates of blood from a few donors. Method: immunoSEQ multiplex PCR; TCRdb's copy keeps in-frame clones and lacks some. The table shows about 16,000 clones, with approximately 87% occurring only once. This clone was recorded once. V lost 5 bases, J lost 5 bases, and 7 bases stayed unmatched. From germline, CDR1 is LNHDA and CDR2 SQIVND (reference sequence). The CDR3 loop spans 15 amino acids. The TCR was taken from a human donor in good health. The chain uses TRBV19 and TRBJ2-1; 9 bases match TRBD2. The sequenced material came from PBMCs. The CDR3 sequence is CASSWAGGQNNEQFF. CDR3 coding DNA: TGTGCCAGTAGTTGGGCGGGGGGGCAGAACAATGAGCAGTTCTTC.